The rows below give T cell receptor beta chains drawn from one sample of a study of blood T cell repertoires in COVID-19. Method: immunoSEQ multiplex PCR; TCRdb's copy keeps in-frame clones and lacks some. Of about 60,000 clones detected, roughly 80% appear once; the ten largest clones hold around a sixth. The specimen was peripheral blood. Source of these receptors: a man in his 70s with active COVID-19. CDR3s include the opening cysteine and the closing phenylalanine or tryptophan. D genes are given only for firm matches. Where a row states a size, it is once, few, many or the class of an expanded clone; other rows omit it.

TRBJ1-2 - TRBV15 - CATSRGDINYGYTF TGTGCCACCAGCAGAGGGGACATTAACTATGGCTACACCTTC
TRBJ2-1 TRBD2 TRBV10-3 - CAISERSGRNYNEQFF TGTGCCATCAGTGAGAGGAGCGGGAGGAACTACAATGAGCAGTTCTTC
TRBJ1-2 - TRBV5-1 - CASSPVGGVANYGYTF TGCGCCAGCAGCCCTGTGGGCGGGGTAGCTAACTATGGCTACACCTTC
TRBJ2-7 - TRBV4-3 - CASSDPLRDEQYF TGCGCCAGCAGCGACCCTCTGCGGGACGAGCAGTACTTC
TRBJ2-1 TRBD2 TRBV7-3 - CASSSLGTSGSYNEQFF TGTGCCAGCAGCTCACTAGGGACTAGCGGGAGTTACAATGAGCAGTTCTTC
TRBJ2-2 - TRBV18 - CASSPYTANTGELFF TGTGCCAGCTCACCTTACACCGCGAACACCGGGGAGCTGTTTTTT
TRBJ2-1 TRBD2 TRBV6-5 - CATRLAEYNEQFF TGTGCCACCCGACTAGCGGAGTACAATGAGCAGTTCTTC
TRBJ1-3 - TRBV30 - CAWSVGGYSGNTIYF TGTGCCTGGAGTGTGGGGGGGTACTCTGGAAACACCATATATTTT
TRBJ1-1 - TRBV11-1 - CASSLDGNTEAFF TGTGCCAGCAGCTTAGACGGGAACACTGAAGCTTTCTTT
TRBJ2-3 - TRBV5-1 - CASSFEGGGTDTQYF TGCGCCAGCAGCTTCGAGGGCGGCGGCACAGATACGCAGTATTTT
TRBJ2-5 - TRBV5-4 - CASSFQGRQETQYF TGTGCCAGCAGCTTTCAGGGGAGACAAGAGACCCAGTACTTC
TRBJ1-2 TRBD1 TRBV5-6 - CASSLRTGEGGYTF TGTGCCAGCAGCCTGAGGACAGGGGAAGGTGGCTACACCTTC
TRBJ2-3 TRBD2 TRBV7-2 - CASSLGVSGRGRDTQYF TGTGCCAGCAGCTTAGGGGTAAGCGGGAGAGGCAGAGATACGCAGTATTTT
TRBJ2-5 - TRBV20-1 - CSAIQETQYF TGCAGTGCTATACAAGAGACCCAGTACTTC
TRBJ2-3 TRBD2 TRBV9 - CASSEGTSGITDTQYF TGTGCCAGCAGCGAGGGGACTAGCGGGATCACAGATACGCAGTATTTT
TRBJ2-3 TRBD2 TRBV9 - CASSVGVSGSTDTQYF TGTGCCAGCAGCGTTGGAGTTAGCGGGAGCACAGATACGCAGTATTTT
TRBJ2-3 TRBD2 TRBV11-2 once CASSLVAGDMDTQYF TGTGCCAGCAGCTTAGTAGCGGGGGATATGGATACGCAGTATTTT
TRBJ1-2 - TRBV30 - CAWSPGLNYGYTF TGTGCCTGGAGTCCTGGCCTTAACTATGGCTACACCTTC
TRBJ2-6 TRBD1 TRBV5-5 - CASSPEDRGRSGANVLTF TGTGCCAGCAGCCCCGAGGACAGGGGGCGGTCTGGGGCCAACGTCCTGACTTTC
TRBJ2-3 TRBD2 TRBV4-3 - CASSQRGTSGRPSTDTQYF TGCGCCAGCAGCCAAAGGGGGACTAGCGGGAGGCCCAGCACAGATACGCAGTATTTT
TRBJ2-1 TRBD1 TRBV11-3 - CASSLGQGQFF TGTGCCAGCAGCTTAGGACAGGGGCAGTTCTTC
TRBJ2-7 TRBD2 TRBV10-3 - CAISESLAGASSYEQYF TGTGCCATCAGTGAAAGTCTAGCGGGAGCAAGCTCCTACGAGCAGTACTTC
TRBJ2-5 TRBD2 TRBV18 once CASSKTSGRQETQYF TGTGCCAGCTCAAAAACTAGCGGGAGACAAGAGACCCAGTACTTC
TRBJ2-7 TRBD1 TRBV28 - CASSKGQGREQYF TGTGCCAGCAGCAAGGGACAGGGGAGGGAGCAGTACTTC
TRBJ2-5 - TRBV24-1 - CATSDSGEGETQYF TGTGCCACCAGTGATTCGGGAGAGGGTGAGACCCAGTACTTC
TRBJ2-5 - TRBV27 - CASSLEETQYF TGTGCCAGCAGTTTAGAGGAGACCCAGTACTTC
TRBJ2-1 - TRBV27 - CASNDGSLYNEQFF TGTGCCAGCAACGACGGGTCCCTCTACAATGAGCAGTTCTTC
TRBJ2-1 - TRBV11-2 - CASSLVGSRSEQFF TGTGCCAGCAGCTTAGTCGGCTCCCGGAGTGAGCAGTTCTTC
TRBJ2-5 - TRBV20-1 - CSASRPSEGTQYF TGCAGTGCTAGTCGGCCCTCGGAGGGGACCCAGTACTTC
TRBJ2-7 - TRBV3-1/TRBV3-2 - CASSQGAGADEQYF TGTGCCAGCAGCCAAGGTGCGGGGGCGGACGAGCAGTACTTC
TRBJ2-1 - TRBV4-3 - CASSQTYAGSSYNEQFF TGCGCCAGCAGCCAAACTTATGCGGGGAGCTCCTACAATGAGCAGTTCTTC
TRBJ2-7 - TRBV7-2 - CASSPSSYEQYF TGTGCCAGCAGCCCCAGCTCCTACGAGCAGTACTTC
TRBJ2-7 - TRBV28 - CASTRRAGYEQYF TGTGCCAGCACCCGGCGGGCAGGCTACGAGCAGTACTTC
TRBJ2-7 - TRBV7-2 - CASSFTSGSGYEQYF TGTGCCAGCAGCTTTACCAGCGGGTCGGGGTACGAGCAGTACTTC
TRBJ2-1 TRBD2 TRBV12-5 - CASGLEGLAGEQFF TGTGCTAGTGGTTTGGAGGGACTAGCCGGGGAGCAGTTCTTC
TRBJ2-2 TRBD1 TRBV19 - CASSTNRDRLGAGELFF TGTGCCAGTAGTACTAACCGGGACAGGTTGGGGGCCGGGGAGCTGTTTTTT
TRBJ1-1 TRBD1 TRBV3-1/TRBV3-2 - CASGSGTGLTEAFF TGTGCCAGTGGCTCCGGGACAGGGCTCACTGAAGCTTTCTTT
TRBJ1-5 - TRBV6-4 few CASASGNNQPQHF TGTGCCAGTGCGTCAGGGAACAATCAGCCCCAGCATTTT
TRBJ1-6 - TRBV5-5 - CASSLEGVSPLHF TGTGCCAGCAGCTTGGAGGGGGTTTCACCCCTCCACTTT
TRBJ2-3 - TRBV10-3 - CATTSTQGPADTQYF TGTGCCACGACCTCTACGCAGGGTCCCGCAGATACGCAGTATTTT